The 20 T cell receptor beta chains below all came from one sample that was sequenced in a study of vaccination and CD4 T cells after COVID-19. The antigens these receptors bind are not known. Noted treatment: approximately 9-day PBMC culture with coronavirus spike peptide pools or control peptides (ViraFEST assay). The Oncomine TCR Beta short-read assay was what sequenced the DNA obtained from cultured CD4+ T cells. TCRdb passed the PCR reads through MiXCR, listing each CDR3 protein once. This table has 12,000 to 15,000 distinct CDR3 sequences, under 60% appearing once. The sequencing sample was made of CD4+ T cells from blood, cultured in vitro. All receptors come from a human donor who had recovered from COVID-19.

This clonotype was observed a single time. The chain uses TRBV12-3 or TRBV12-4 and TRBJ1-2, with 7 bases that match TRBD1. This CDR3 is built from 13 residues. Losses at the gene ends were 3 bases for V and 3 bases for J; bases not matched to a gene: 1. This chain's CDR3 is CASSFTGDYGYTF. The DNA for the CDR3 is TGTGCCAGCAGTTTTACAGGGGACTATGGCTACACCTTC.

The CDR3 is CASSDQPNACTQYF. The DNA for the CDR3 is TGTGCCAGCAGTGACCAACCGAACGCATGTACGCAGTATTTT. This chain connects TRBV6-1 to TRBJ2-3; D not resolved. The V and J ends lost 3 bases and 8 bases respectively, with 15 bases between them. This CDR3 comprises 14 residues. The germline V gene has CDR1 MNHNS and CDR2 SASEGT.

This rearrangement joins TRBV20-1 to TRBJ2-7, with a possible D match to TRBD2 (6 bases). V gave up 3 bases and J gave up 6 bases, with 12 bases separating them. Germline CDR1 is DFQATT and CDR2 is SNEGSKA (reference sequence). This CDR3 is 12 amino acids long. CDR3 residues: CSARAGPGEQYF. The CDR3 nucleotides read TGCAGTGCTAGGGCGGGACCCGGCGAGCAGTACTTC.

The chain combines TRBV7-8 with TRBJ1-5; the D gene is possibly TRBD1 (5 bases). Between the trimmed V and J ends, which lost 4 bases and 2 bases, there was a span of 18 bases. This CDR3 comprises 17 residues. In germline, CDR1 is SGHVS, CDR2 FQNEAQ. The CDR3 reads CASSSRDRLGGNQPQHF. The DNA for the CDR3 is TGTGCCAGCAGCTCCCGGGACCGGCTTGGGGGCAATCAGCCCCAGCATTTT.

The rearrangement uses TRBV27 and TRBJ2-3, with 10 bases identical to TRBD2. The germline CDR1 and CDR2 sequences are MNHEY and SMNVEV (reference sequence). CDR3 length: 17 residues. V gave up 7 bases and J gave up 5 bases; unmatched junction bases: 15. The CDR3 loop is CASTYRGLARRGDTQYF. The CDR3 bases are TGTGCCAGCACCTACCGGGGACTAGCGCGAAGGGGAGATACGCAGTATTTT.

CDR3 DNA: TGTGCCAGTACCCCGAGGAGGTGGAACACCGGGGAGCTGTTTTTT. Its protein is CASTPRRWNTGELFF. The gene calls are TRBV19 and TRBJ2-2; tentatively, D is TRBD2 (5 bases). The germline CDR1 and CDR2 sequences are LNHDA and SQIVND (reference sequence). V was clipped by 7 bases and J by 1 base, with 13 bases between them. This CDR3 has 15 amino acids.

The chain couples TRBV4-2 to TRBJ1-2; D perhaps matches TRBD1 (6 bases). CDR1 and CDR2 from the germline V gene are LGHNA and YNFKEQ. V lost 8 bases and J 1 base, leaving 14 bases between the germline ends. This CDR3 region has 14 residues. In DNA, the CDR3 is TGTGCCAGCGGGATGGGGGCTCTTAACTATGGCTACACCTTC. It is translated as CASGMGALNYGYTF.

This chain joins TRBV7-9 and TRBJ1-1; D not resolved. V lost 2 bases and J lost 4, with 17 bases in between. The CDR3 spans 16 residues. CDR1 SEHNR and CDR2 FQNEAQ come from the germline V gene (reference sequence). CDR3 residues: CASSLLDFVGSTEAFF. The CDR3 nucleotides are TGTGCCAGCAGCTTACTCGACTTCGTGGGATCCACTGAAGCTTTCTTT.

The J gene is TRBJ2-3, the V gene TRBV20-1, with 16 bases fitting TRBD2. V was clipped by 2 bases and J by 5 bases; unmatched bases: 13. The CDR3 loop spans 19 amino acids. Germline V gene data show CDR1 as DFQATT and CDR2 as SNEGSKA (reference sequence). The CDR3 nucleotides are TGCAGTGCTAGAATCGCCAAGACGGGACTAGCGGGAGGGAAAGATACGCAGTATTTT. Amino acids: CSARIAKTGLAGGKDTQYF.

This clonotype was seen just once. The V call is TRBV27, the J call TRBJ2-1, with 9 bases lining up with TRBD2. V shed 6 bases, J shed 10 bases, and the junction held 10 bases outside the gene matches. This CDR3 has 14 amino acids. Germline V gives CDR1 MNHEY, CDR2 SMNVEV (reference sequence). The chain's CDR3 is CASSLAGRKGEQFF. CDR3 sequence (DNA): TGTGCCAGCAGCCTAGCGGGGAGGAAGGGGGAGCAGTTCTTC.

The V call is TRBV27, the J call TRBJ1-2; D remains ambiguous. CDR1 is MNHEY, CDR2 SMNVEV, per germline (reference sequence). This CDR3 contains 15 residues. V lost 3 bases and J lost 4, with 15 bases in between. CDR3 residues: CASSFRVGGIYGYTF. DNA for the CDR3: TGTGCCAGCAGTTTTAGGGTAGGAGGAATCTATGGCTACACCTTC.

The CDR3 region is CASSLGLGTGELFF. CDR3 in DNA: TGTGCCAGCAGTTTAGGATTGGGGACCGGGGAGCTGTTTTTT. The genes are TRBV27 and TRBJ2-2; D is unresolved. Looked up from germline, CDR1 is MNHEY and CDR2 is SMNVEV (reference sequence). V was cut by 2 bases and J by 5 bases, with 9 bases left in between. The CDR3 consists of 14 residues.

This clonotype was observed a handful of times. V gene TRBV6-1 combines with J gene TRBJ2-7; a weak D match, TRBD2 (6 bases). V lost 9 bases and J lost 5, with 11 bases in between. The V gene's germline CDR1 is MNHNS and CDR2 SASEGT. This CDR3 has 11 amino acids. CDR3 loop: CASRGGHEQYF. In DNA form, the CDR3 reads TGTGCCAGTAGGGGAGGCCACGAGCAGTACTTC.

This clonotype was recorded a few times. The chain couples TRBV6-1 to TRBJ1-2; TRBD1 matches at 8 bases. Germline loops: CDR1 MNHNS, CDR2 SASEGT. This CDR3 contains 14 residues. With 5 bases clipped from V and 8 bases from J, the junction kept 10 bases outside the gene matches. This CDR3 reads CASSPPDRGSGYTF. CDR3 DNA: TGTGCCAGCAGTCCCCCCGACAGGGGATCAGGCTACACCTTC.

This clonotype was counted only a few times. The chain couples TRBV7-2 to TRBJ2-2; D possibly corresponds to TRBD1 (5 bases). V lost 7 bases, J lost 1 base, and 10 bases lay in between. The CDR3 totals 14 residues. CDR1 and CDR2 from the germline V gene are SGHTA and FQGNSA. The CDR3 protein is CASTWTKNTGELFF. The CDR3 region has the DNA TGTGCCAGCACTTGGACAAAGAACACCGGGGAGCTGTTTTTT.

J is TRBJ2-3 and V is TRBV10-3; D uncertain. Germline assignment: CDR1 ENHRY and CDR2 SYGVKD. The CDR3 totals 14 residues. Trimming cost V 1 base and J 5 bases, with 10 bases left between them. CDR3 sequence: CAISEYRPGDTQYF. For the CDR3, the DNA is TGTGCCATCAGTGAGTATCGGCCGGGAGATACGCAGTATTTT.

This chain joins TRBV20-1 and TRBJ1-2; D perhaps matches TRBD1 (6 bases). The germline V gene encodes CDR1 DFQATT and CDR2 SNEGSKA (reference sequence). The V end lost 0 bases, the J end lost 6 bases, and 11 bases lay between the germline ends. This CDR3 has 13 residues. The chain's CDR3 is CSARDRRGNGYTF. The CDR3 nucleotides are TGCAGTGCTAGAGACAGGAGGGGGAATGGCTACACCTTC.

This clonotype turned up a few times. V gene TRBV19 combines with J gene TRBJ1-5; D is uncertain. Deletions cut 3 bases from V and 4 bases from J, with 13 bases between. In germline, CDR1 is LNHDA, CDR2 SQIVND (reference sequence). The CDR3 covers 15 residues. CDR3 bases: TGTGCCAGTAGTATTATGAGGGAAGTTAATCAGCCCCAGCATTTT. Translated: CASSIMREVNQPQHF.

The chain employs TRBV7-9 and TRBJ2-7; D call uncertain. Between the trimmed V and J ends, which lost 1 base and 4 bases, there was a span of 5 bases. Germline V CDR1 and CDR2: SEHNR, FQNEAQ (reference sequence). This CDR3 comprises 12 residues. This CDR3 reads CASSLVAYEQYF. For the CDR3, the DNA is TGTGCCAGCAGCTTAGTCGCTTACGAGCAGTACTTC.

The V call is TRBV24-1, the J call TRBJ2-3; D is perhaps TRBD2 (6 bases). The CDR3 is 15 amino acids. Germline V gives CDR1 KGHDR, CDR2 SFDVKD. Between the trimmed V and J ends, which lost 5 bases and 6 bases, there was a span of 17 bases. CDR3 protein: CATSVDGSVLDTQYF. In nucleotides, the CDR3 is TGTGCCACCAGTGTCGACGGGAGCGTGTTGGATACGCAGTATTTT.